This T cell receptor (beta chain) stems from a study of blood T cell repertoires in COVID-19. Study-wide background: Material from acute and convalescent COVID-19 was sourced from the United States, Italy and Spain.

V lost 2 bases to trimming and J lost 5 bases, with 12 bases between them. Germline lookup yields CDR1 MNHEY and CDR2 SMNVEV (reference sequence). This CDR3 has 14 amino acids. Per the original data handling: Researchers report that nucleated cell counts were estimated from reference gene primer amplification. Sequencing used immunoSEQ multiplex PCR; TCRdb keeps in-frame clones, though not all of them. D and trimming come from the DNA, and the V and J calls and clone size come from that table. Of about 310,000 clones in the sample, 90% were seen once. The sample taken for sequencing was PBMCs or T cells enriched from blood (not recorded which). This chain joins TRBV27 and TRBJ2-5; a weak D match, TRBD2 (7 bases). The receptor was isolated from a woman aged 18 to 35 with acute COVID-19. CDR3 sequence (DNA): TGTGCCAGCAGTTTACGGGGGGCGGGGGAGACCCAGTACTTC. Its translation is CASSLRGAGETQYF.